This T cell receptor beta chain was captured in a study of glioma-infiltrating T cells after dendritic cell vaccination. Study information: The vaccine used monocyte-derived dendritic cells pulsed overnight with autologous tumor lysate. Patients received three intradermal dendritic cell vaccine injections at biweekly intervals.

This sample's time point: after dendritic cell vaccination, including at tumor progression/relapse. Patients had residual fresh-frozen tumor tissue and more than two years of survival data. Trimming took 2 bases from V and 5 from J, leaving 10 bases between them. Germline lookup yields CDR1 SGHRS and CDR2 YFSETQ. This CDR3 comprises 14 residues. The primer mix had 60 V beta and 13 J beta primers. Generated by immunoSEQ multiplex PCR, the TCRdb table keeps only in-frame clones and is missing some. This table has roughly 100,000 clones, around 91% appearing once. As concerns this clone: The identical CDR3 is also encoded by other nucleotide sequences in the sample.

The TCR was taken from a human donor with glioblastoma. The chain employs TRBV5-1 and TRBJ2-2; possible D gene TRBD1, 6 bases. The sample was blood, taken after dendritic cell vaccination. CDR3 sequence: CASSLLQGTGELFF. CDR3 DNA sequence: TGCGCCAGCAGCTTACTACAGGGAACCGGGGAGCTGTTTTTT.